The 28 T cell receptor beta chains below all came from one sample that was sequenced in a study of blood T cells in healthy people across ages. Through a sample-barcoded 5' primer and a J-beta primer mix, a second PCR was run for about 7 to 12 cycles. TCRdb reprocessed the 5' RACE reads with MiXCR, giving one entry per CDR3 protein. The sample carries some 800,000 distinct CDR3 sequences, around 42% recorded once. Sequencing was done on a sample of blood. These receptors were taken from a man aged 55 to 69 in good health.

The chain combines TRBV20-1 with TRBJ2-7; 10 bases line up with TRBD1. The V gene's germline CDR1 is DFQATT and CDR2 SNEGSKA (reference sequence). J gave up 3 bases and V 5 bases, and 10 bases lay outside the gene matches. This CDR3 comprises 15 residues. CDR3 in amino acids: CSAFSPGTGDYEQYF. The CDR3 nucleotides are TGCAGTGCTTTTTCCCCCGGGACAGGGGACTACGAGCAGTACTTC.

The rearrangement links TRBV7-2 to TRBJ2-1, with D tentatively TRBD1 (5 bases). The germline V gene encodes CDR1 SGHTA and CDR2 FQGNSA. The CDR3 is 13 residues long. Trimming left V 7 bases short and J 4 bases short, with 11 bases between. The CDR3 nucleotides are TGTGCCAGCACACGACAGACTTACAATGAGCAGTTCTTC. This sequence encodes CASTRQTYNEQFF.

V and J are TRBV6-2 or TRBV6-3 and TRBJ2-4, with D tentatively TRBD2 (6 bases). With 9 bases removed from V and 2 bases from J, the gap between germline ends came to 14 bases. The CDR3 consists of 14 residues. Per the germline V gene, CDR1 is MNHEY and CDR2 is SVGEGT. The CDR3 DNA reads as TGTGCCAGTGCCCCCGGGACTCCCAAAAACATTCAGTACTTC. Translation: CASAPGTPKNIQYF.

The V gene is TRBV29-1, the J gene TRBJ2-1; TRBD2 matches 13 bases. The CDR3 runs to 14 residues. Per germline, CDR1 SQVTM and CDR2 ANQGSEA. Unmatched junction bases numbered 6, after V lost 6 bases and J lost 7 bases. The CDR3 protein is CSVRTSGGWNEQFF. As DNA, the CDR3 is TGCAGCGTCAGGACTAGCGGGGGTTGGAATGAGCAGTTCTTC.

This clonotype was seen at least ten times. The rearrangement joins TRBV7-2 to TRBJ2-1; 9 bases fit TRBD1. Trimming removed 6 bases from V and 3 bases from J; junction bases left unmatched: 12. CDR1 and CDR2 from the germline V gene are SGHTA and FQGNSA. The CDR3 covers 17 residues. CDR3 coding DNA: TGTGCCAGCAGGGAACCGAGGGGGGACAGGGTCTACAATGAGCAGTTCTTC. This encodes CASREPRGDRVYNEQFF. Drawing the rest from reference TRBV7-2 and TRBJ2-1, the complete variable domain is GAGVSQSPSNKVTEKGKDVELRCDPISGHTALYWYRQSLGQGLEFLIYFQGNSAPDKSGLPSDRFSAERTGGSVSTLTIQRTQQEDSAVYLCASREPRGDRVYNEQFFGPGTRLTVL.

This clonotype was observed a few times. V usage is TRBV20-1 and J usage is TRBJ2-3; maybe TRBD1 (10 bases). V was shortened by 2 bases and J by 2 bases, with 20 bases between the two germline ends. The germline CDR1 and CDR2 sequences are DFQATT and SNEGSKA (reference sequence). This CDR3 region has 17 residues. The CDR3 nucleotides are TGCAGTGCTAGATTAGCGGGGGACAGGGGTTACACAGATACGCAGTATTTT. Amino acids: CSARLAGDRGYTDTQYF.

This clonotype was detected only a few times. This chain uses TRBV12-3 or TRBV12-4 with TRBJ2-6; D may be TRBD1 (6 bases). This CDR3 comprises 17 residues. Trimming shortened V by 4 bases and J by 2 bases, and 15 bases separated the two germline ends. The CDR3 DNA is TGTGCCAGCAGTTCACACCGCAGGGGTGCTGGGGCCAACGTCCTGACTTTC. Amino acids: CASSSHRRGAGANVLTF.

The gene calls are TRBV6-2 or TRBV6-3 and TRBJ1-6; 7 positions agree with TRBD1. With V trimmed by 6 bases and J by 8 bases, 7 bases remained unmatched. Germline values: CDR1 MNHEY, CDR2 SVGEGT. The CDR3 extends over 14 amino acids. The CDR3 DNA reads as TGTGCCAGCAGAAGACAGGGTACGGATTCACCCCTCCACTTT. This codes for CASRRQGTDSPLHF.

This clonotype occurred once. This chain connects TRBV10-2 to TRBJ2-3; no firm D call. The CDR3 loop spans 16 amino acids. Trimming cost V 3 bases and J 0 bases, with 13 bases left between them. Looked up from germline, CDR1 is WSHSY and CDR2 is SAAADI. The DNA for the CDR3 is TGCGCCAGCAGTGAAGGGATAGTGGGTAGCACAGATACGCAGTATTTT. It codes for CASSEGIVGSTDTQYF.

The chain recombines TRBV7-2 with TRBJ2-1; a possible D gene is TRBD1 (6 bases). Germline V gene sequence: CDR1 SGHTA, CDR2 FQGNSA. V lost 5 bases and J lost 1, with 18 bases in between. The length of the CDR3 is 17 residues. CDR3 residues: CASSVAGTKRSYNEQFF. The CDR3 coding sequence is TGTGCCAGCAGCGTCGCCGGGACAAAAAGGTCCTACAATGAGCAGTTCTTC.

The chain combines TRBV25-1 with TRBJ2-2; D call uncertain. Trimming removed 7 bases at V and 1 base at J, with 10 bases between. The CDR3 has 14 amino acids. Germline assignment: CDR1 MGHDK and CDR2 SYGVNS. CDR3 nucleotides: TGTGCCAGCACCATCAATCTGAACACCGGGGAGCTGTTTTTT. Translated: CASTINLNTGELFF.

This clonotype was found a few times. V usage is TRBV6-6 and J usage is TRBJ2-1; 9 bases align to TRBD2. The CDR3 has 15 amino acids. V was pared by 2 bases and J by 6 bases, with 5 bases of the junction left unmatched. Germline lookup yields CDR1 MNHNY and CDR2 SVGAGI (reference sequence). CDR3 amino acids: CASSYPLAGSNEQFF. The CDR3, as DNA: TGTGCCAGCAGTTACCCGCTAGCGGGGTCCAATGAGCAGTTCTTC.

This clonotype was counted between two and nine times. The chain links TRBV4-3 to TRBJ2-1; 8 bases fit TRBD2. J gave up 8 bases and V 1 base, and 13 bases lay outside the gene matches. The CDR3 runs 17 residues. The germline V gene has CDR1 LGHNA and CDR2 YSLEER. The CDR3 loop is CASSQGLGTRVKDEQFF. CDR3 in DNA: TGCGCCAGCAGCCAAGGGCTAGGGACTAGGGTTAAGGATGAGCAGTTCTTC.

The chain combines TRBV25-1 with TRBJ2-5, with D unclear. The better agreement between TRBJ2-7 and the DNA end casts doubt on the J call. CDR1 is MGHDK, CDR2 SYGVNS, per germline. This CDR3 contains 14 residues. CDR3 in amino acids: CASREPGQLYEQYF. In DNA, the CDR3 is TGTGCCAGCAGGGAACCGGGCCAGTTGTACGAGCAGTACTTC.

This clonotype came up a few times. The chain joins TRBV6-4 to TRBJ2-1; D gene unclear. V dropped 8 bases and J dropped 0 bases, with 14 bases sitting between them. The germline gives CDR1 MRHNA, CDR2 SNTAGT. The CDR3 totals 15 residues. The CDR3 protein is CASASRPSSYNEQFF. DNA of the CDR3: TGTGCCAGCGCTTCTCGACCTAGCTCCTACAATGAGCAGTTCTTC.

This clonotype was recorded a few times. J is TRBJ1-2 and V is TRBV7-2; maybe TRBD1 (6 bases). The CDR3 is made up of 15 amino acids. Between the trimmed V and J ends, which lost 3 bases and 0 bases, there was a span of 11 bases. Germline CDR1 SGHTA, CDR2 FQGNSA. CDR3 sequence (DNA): TGTGCCAGCAGCTTCTGGACAGAGACTAACTATGGCTACACCTTC. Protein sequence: CASSFWTETNYGYTF.

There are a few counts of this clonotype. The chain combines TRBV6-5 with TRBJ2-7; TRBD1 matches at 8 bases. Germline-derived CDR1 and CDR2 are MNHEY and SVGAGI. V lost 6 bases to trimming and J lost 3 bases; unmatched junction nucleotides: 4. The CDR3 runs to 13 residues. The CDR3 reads CASSRTGNYEQYF. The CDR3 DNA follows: TGTGCCAGCAGCCGGACAGGGAACTACGAGCAGTACTTC.

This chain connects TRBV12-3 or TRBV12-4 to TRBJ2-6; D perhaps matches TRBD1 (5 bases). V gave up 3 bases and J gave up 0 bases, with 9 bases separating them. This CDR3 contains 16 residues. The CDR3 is CASSLLGPSGANVLTF. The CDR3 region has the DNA TGTGCCAGCAGTTTGCTGGGGCCCTCTGGGGCCAACGTCCTGACTTTC.

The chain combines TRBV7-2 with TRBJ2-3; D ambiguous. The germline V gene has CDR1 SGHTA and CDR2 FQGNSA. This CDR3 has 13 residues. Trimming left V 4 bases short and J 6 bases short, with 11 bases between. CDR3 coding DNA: TGTGCCAGCAGCTCCAGGATAACGGATACGCAGTATTTT. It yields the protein CASSSRITDTQYF.

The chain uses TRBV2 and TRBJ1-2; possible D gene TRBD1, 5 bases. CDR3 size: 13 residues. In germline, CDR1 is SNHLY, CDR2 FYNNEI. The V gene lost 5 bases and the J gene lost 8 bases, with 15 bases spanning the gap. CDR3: CASSPGPFLGYTF. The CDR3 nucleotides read TGTGCCAGCAGTCCGGGGCCCTTTCTGGGCTACACCTTC.

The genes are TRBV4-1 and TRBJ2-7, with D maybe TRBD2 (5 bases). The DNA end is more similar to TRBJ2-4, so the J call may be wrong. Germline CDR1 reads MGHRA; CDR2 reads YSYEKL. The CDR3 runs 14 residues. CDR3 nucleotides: TGCGCCAGCAGCCAAGAGGACCCGGGGAACATTCAGTACTTC. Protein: CASSQEDPGNIQYF.

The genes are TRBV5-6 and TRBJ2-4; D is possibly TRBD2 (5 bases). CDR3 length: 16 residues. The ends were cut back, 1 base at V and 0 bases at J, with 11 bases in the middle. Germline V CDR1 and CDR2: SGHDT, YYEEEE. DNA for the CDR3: TGTGCCAGCAGCTTGAGAGTTGAGGGAGCCAAAAACATTCAGTACTTC. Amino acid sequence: CASSLRVEGAKNIQYF. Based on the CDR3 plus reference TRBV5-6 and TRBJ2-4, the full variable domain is DAGVTQSPTHLIKTRGQQVTLRCSPKSGHDTVSWYQQALGQGPQFIFQYYEEEERQRGNFPDRFSGHQFPNYSSELNVNALLLGDSALYLCASSLRVEGAKNIQYFGAGTRLSVL.

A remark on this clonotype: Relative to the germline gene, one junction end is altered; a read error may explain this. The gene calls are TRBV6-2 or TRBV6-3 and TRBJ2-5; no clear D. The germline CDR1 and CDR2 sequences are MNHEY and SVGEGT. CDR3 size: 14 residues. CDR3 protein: CASSDSASRETQYF. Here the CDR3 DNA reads TGTGCCAGCAGTGACTCGGCCTCACGGGAGACCCAGTACTTC.

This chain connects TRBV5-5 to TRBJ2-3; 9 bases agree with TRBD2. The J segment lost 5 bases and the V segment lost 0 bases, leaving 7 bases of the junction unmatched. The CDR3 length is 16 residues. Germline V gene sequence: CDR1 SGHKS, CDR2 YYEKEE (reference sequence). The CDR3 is CASSLAAGGPLDTQYF. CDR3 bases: TGTGCCAGCAGCTTGGCGGCGGGGGGGCCGTTAGATACGCAGTATTTT.

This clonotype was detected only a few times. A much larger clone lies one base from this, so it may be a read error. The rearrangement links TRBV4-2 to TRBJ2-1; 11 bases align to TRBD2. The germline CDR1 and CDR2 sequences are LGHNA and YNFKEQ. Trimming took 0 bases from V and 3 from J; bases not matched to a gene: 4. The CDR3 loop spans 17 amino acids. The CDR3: CASSQESLAGGYNEQFF. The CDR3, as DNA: TGTGCCAGCAGCCAAGAGAGTCTAGCGGGGGGCTACAATGAGCAGTTCTTC.

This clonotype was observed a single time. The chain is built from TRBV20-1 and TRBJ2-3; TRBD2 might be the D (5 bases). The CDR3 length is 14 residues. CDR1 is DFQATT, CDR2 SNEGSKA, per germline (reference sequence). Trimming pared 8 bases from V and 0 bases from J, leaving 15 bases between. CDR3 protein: CSSRAGSSTDTQYF. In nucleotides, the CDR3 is TGCAGTTCCCGGGCGGGTTCTAGCACAGATACGCAGTATTTT.

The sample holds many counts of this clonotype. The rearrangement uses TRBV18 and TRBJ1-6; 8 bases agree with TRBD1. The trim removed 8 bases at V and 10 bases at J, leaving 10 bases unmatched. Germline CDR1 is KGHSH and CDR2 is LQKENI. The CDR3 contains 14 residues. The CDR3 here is CASSPGQGGSPLHF. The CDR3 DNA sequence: TGTGCCAGCAGCCCCGGACAGGGAGGATCACCCCTCCACTTT.

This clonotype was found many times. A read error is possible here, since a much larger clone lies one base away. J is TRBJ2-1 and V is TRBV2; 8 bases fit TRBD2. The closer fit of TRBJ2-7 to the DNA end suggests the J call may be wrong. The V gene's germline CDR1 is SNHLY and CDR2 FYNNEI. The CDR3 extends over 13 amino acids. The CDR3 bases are TGTGCCAGCGTAGCGGGGTCTCGCAATGAGCAGTACTTC. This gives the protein CASVAGSRNEQYF.